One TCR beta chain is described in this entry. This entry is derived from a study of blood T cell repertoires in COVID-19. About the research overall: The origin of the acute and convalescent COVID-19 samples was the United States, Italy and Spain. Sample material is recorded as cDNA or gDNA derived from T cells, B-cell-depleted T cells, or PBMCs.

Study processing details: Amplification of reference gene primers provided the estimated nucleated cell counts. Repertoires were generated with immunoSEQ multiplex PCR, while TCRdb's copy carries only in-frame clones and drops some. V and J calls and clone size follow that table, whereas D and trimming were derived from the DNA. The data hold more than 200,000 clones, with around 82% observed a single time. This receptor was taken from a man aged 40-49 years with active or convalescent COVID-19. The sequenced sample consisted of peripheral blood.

CDR3 in DNA: TGTGCCTGGGACGACGGGACAGGGATCACTGAAGCTTTCTTT. Translated, it gives CAWDDGTGITEAFF. This chain connects TRBV30 to TRBJ1-1, with 9 bases aligning to TRBD1. The ends lost 5 bases at V and 4 bases at J; junction bases unmatched: 8. The CDR3 contains 14 residues. Germline V lookup: CDR1 GTSNPN, CDR2 SVGIG (reference sequence).